The sequence of this T cell receptor beta chain was determined in a study of T cell changes during pregnancy in multiple sclerosis. Libraries were prepared by immunoSEQ multiplex PCR; TCRdb keeps only in-frame clonotypes and omits some of them. The sample lists approximately 40,000 clones; over 75% were seen once. The CDR3 totals 16 residues. Germline-derived CDR1 and CDR2 are SGHVS and FNYEAQ. The V segment lost 1 base and the J segment 8 bases; nucleotides outside the gene matches: 7. The input for sequencing was CD8+ T cells from peripheral blood mononuclear cells, taken in the third trimester of pregnancy. The sequence came from a female donor with multiple sclerosis, enrolled in a pregnancy study. The gene calls are TRBV7-6 and TRBJ2-1, with TRBD2 matching over 11 bases. CDR3 sequence reads: CASSLEIAGGTDEQFF. CDR3 DNA sequence: TGTGCCAGCAGCTTAGAGATAGCGGGAGGGACGGATGAGCAGTTCTTC.